One and the same sample provided the 27 T cell receptor beta chains below, sequenced in a study of T cells in localized non-small cell lung cancer. Method: immunoSEQ multiplex PCR; TCRdb's copy keeps in-frame clones and lacks some. The sample records 65,000 to 80,000 clones, roughly 84% being singletons. The material was peripheral blood, obtained before any cancer treatment. The origin of the receptors is an older female donor with stage I lung adenocarcinoma.

The rearrangement links TRBV6-1 to TRBJ1-4, with D maybe TRBD1 (5 bases). This CDR3 has 16 residues. The V end lost 2 bases, the J end lost 7 bases, and 17 bases lay between the germline ends. Germline V gives CDR1 MNHNS, CDR2 SASEGT. The CDR3, as DNA: TGTGCCAGCAGTGAAACCCAGGGAGTAGGTAGTGAAAAACTGTTTTTT. It codes for CASSETQGVGSEKLFF.

V and J are TRBV5-1 and TRBJ2-5; 7 nucleotides match TRBD2. J was trimmed by 5 bases and V by 1 base; bases with no gene match: 8. The CDR3 extends over 15 amino acids. Germline CDR1 is SGHRS and CDR2 is YFSETQ. The CDR3 nucleotides are TGCGCCAGCAGCTTGACCCCCCAGGGAGGGGAGACCCAGTACTTC. Translating gives CASSLTPQGGETQYF.

The rearrangement links TRBV5-1 to TRBJ2-7; D gene ambiguous. Looked up from germline, CDR1 is SGHRS and CDR2 is YFSETQ. CDR3 size: 15 residues. Trimming removed 4 bases from V and 3 bases from J, with 17 bases in between. CDR3 sequence reads: CASSPDNTLYYEQYF. The CDR3, as DNA: TGCGCCAGCAGCCCCGACAATACTCTCTACTACGAGCAGTACTTC.

The chain combines TRBV5-4 with TRBJ2-2; TRBD1 matches at 12 bases. Unmatched junction bases numbered 5, after V lost 6 bases and J lost 2 bases. There are 16 residues in the CDR3. Germline CDR1 is SGHNT and CDR2 is YYREEE (reference sequence). The DNA of the CDR3 is TGTGCCAGCACCGGGACAGGGGGCGAAAACACCGGGGAGCTGTTTTTT. This gives the protein CASTGTGGENTGELFF.

The chain carries TRBV4-1 and TRBJ1-1; no reliable D call. The CDR3 has 14 amino acids. In germline, CDR1 is MGHRA, CDR2 YSYEKL. V was shortened by 0 bases and J by 4 bases, with 9 bases between the two germline ends. The CDR3 spells CASSQDEFSTEAFF. The CDR3 DNA follows: TGCGCCAGCAGCCAAGATGAGTTTAGCACTGAAGCTTTCTTT.

This clone appeared a few times. The chain is built from TRBV19 and TRBJ1-5; D not resolved. The CDR3 has 13 residues. V lost 5 bases to trimming and J lost 3 bases, with 8 bases between them. The germline gives CDR1 LNHDA, CDR2 SQIVND (reference sequence). CDR3 in amino acids: CASSLRSNQPQHF. In DNA form, the CDR3 reads TGTGCCAGTAGTCTAAGGTCCAATCAGCCCCAGCATTTT.

The CDR3 here is CASSLGGRGTDTQYF. The CDR3 DNA follows: TGTGCCAGCAGCTTAGGCGGGAGGGGCACAGATACGCAGTATTTT. The chain couples TRBV7-2 to TRBJ2-3, with TRBD2 matching 9 bases. V gave up 1 base and J gave up 1 base; unmatched junction bases: 0. Germline-derived CDR1 and CDR2 are SGHTA and FQGNSA. This CDR3 region has 15 residues.

This clone was detected only a few times. The gene calls are TRBV18 and TRBJ2-1; no reliable D call. Germline V gives CDR1 KGHSH, CDR2 LQKENI. The V and J ends lost 3 bases and 9 bases respectively, with 9 bases between them. The CDR3 length is 12 residues. The CDR3 protein is CASSPTLGEQFF. CDR3 in DNA: TGTGCCAGCTCACCCACTCTGGGTGAGCAGTTCTTC. The entire variable domain, with the rest obtained from reference TRBV18 and TRBJ2-1, is as follows: NAGVMQNPRHLVRRRGQEARLRCSPMKGHSHVYWYRQLPEEGLKFMVYLQKENIIDESGMPKERFSAEFPKEGPSILRIQQVVRGDSAAYFCASSPTLGEQFFGPGTRLTVL.

The gene calls are TRBV2 and TRBJ2-5, with a weak D call TRBD2 (6 bases). The CDR3 is 13 residues long. Trimming shortened V by 0 bases and J by 10 bases, and 12 bases separated the two germline ends. Per germline, CDR1 SNHLY and CDR2 FYNNEI. The CDR3 DNA sequence: TGTGCCAGCAGTGAAGCGGACCCCGGGGGCCAGTACTTC. Encoded protein: CASSEADPGGQYF.

The gene calls are TRBV5-4 and TRBJ1-4; D ambiguous. Trimming removed 5 bases at V and 5 bases at J, with 16 bases between. Germline-derived CDR1 and CDR2 are SGHNT and YYREEE (reference sequence). The CDR3 is made up of 15 amino acids. CDR3 sequence (DNA): TGTGCCAGCAGTCCTCGGACCTTGAAGAATGAAAAACTGTTTTTT. It encodes CASSPRTLKNEKLFF.

V usage is TRBV9 and J usage is TRBJ2-2; 9 bases agree with TRBD1. There are 16 residues in the CDR3. The germline CDR1 and CDR2 sequences are SGDLS and YYNGEE. V trimming: 4 bases; J trimming: 5 bases; junction bases outside the gene matches: 9. The CDR3 nucleotides are TGTGCCAGCAGCACGGAGACAGGGGGGAGTACCGGGGAGCTGTTTTTT. The encoded protein is CASSTETGGSTGELFF.

J is TRBJ2-7 and V is TRBV28, with 8 bases identical to TRBD1. This CDR3 spans 15 amino acids. Trimming at V came to 6 bases and at J to 4 bases, leaving 11 bases not matched to a gene. The germline CDR1 and CDR2 sequences are MDHEN and SYDVKM. CDR3 coding DNA: TGTGCCAGCAGCGGACAGGGATCGTCTCGTTACGAGCAGTACTTC. Translated: CASSGQGSSRYEQYF.

This sequence joins TRBV2 and TRBJ1-2; D perhaps matches TRBD1 (6 bases). The germline V and J ends were trimmed by 7 bases and 1 base, with 13 bases remaining between them. In germline, CDR1 is SNHLY, CDR2 FYNNEI. The CDR3 is made up of 14 amino acids. The CDR3 nucleotides are TGTGCCAGCAATCCCGGGACAAGTAACTATGGCTACACCTTC. This gives the protein CASNPGTSNYGYTF.

The CDR3 spells CASSDGGFNTGELFF. The CDR3 nucleotides read TGTGCCAGCAGCGACGGCGGTTTCAACACCGGGGAGCTGTTTTTT. This sequence joins TRBV9 and TRBJ2-2; D unresolved. Trimming left V 3 bases short and J 2 bases short, with 11 bases between. Germline lookup yields CDR1 SGDLS and CDR2 YYNGEE. The CDR3 runs 15 residues.

This chain links TRBV4-2 with TRBJ2-7; D is undetermined. CDR3 length: 14 residues. V lost 1 base and J lost 2, with 9 bases in between. CDR1 and CDR2 (germline): LGHNA, YNFKEQ. The DNA of the CDR3 is TGTGCCAGCAGCCAAGGTCTGGGGACCTACGAGCAGTACTTC. It specifies CASSQGLGTYEQYF.

The chain is built from TRBV6-5 and TRBJ2-3, with D tentatively TRBD2 (5 bases). V was shortened by 4 bases and J by 6 bases, with 11 bases between the two germline ends. Germline V CDR1 and CDR2: MNHEY, SVGAGI. The CDR3 length is 13 residues. The CDR3 bases are TGTGCCAGCAGTTCTCGCGGGTCTGATACGCAGTATTTT. Protein product: CASSSRGSDTQYF.

The chain has TRBV15 and TRBJ2-7; TRBD2 aligns across 7 bases. The CDR3 has 14 residues. Germline CDR1 and CDR2: LNHNV and YYDKDF (reference sequence). V gave up 1 base and J gave up 6 bases; unmatched junction bases: 6. The CDR3 DNA sequence: TGTGCCACCAGCAGAGTGGGGGGGAGTGGCGAGCAGTACTTC. The encoded protein is CATSRVGGSGEQYF. Supplemented by reference TRBV15 and TRBJ2-7, the full variable domain reads DAMVIQNPRYQVTQFGKPVTLSCSQTLNHNVMYWYQQKSSQAPKLLFHYYDKDFNNEADTPDNFQSRRPNTSFCFLDIRSPGLGDTAMYLCATSRVGGSGEQYFGPGTRLTVT.

V and J are TRBV10-3 and TRBJ1-2, with 8 bases identical to TRBD1. Losses at the gene ends were 7 bases for V and 7 bases for J; bases not matched to a gene: 11. The V gene's germline CDR1 is ENHRY and CDR2 SYGVKD. CDR3 length: 14 residues. CDR3 protein: CAINRLTGASGYTF. DNA of the CDR3: TGTGCCATCAACCGACTGACAGGGGCCTCTGGCTACACCTTC.

This clone was seen once. As DNA, the CDR3 is TGCAGCGTTATATGGGGTGGTAACTATGGCTACACCTTC. Translation: CSVIWGGNYGYTF. J is TRBJ1-2 and V is TRBV29-1; D is undetermined. This CDR3 spans 13 amino acids. The germline V gene encodes CDR1 SQVTM and CDR2 ANQGSEA. Trimming took 5 bases from V and 1 from J, leaving 11 bases between them.

V gene TRBV9 combines with J gene TRBJ2-5; possibly TRBD2 for D (5 bases). The germline V and J ends were trimmed by 0 bases and 1 base, with 7 bases remaining between them. The germline CDR1 and CDR2 sequences are SGDLS and YYNGEE. The CDR3 sequence is 14 residues long. In DNA, the CDR3 is TGTGCCAGCAGCGTAGCGGGGATCCAAGAGACCCAGTACTTC. Translated, it gives CASSVAGIQETQYF.

The V gene is TRBV6-1, the J gene TRBJ2-1; D not resolved. The CDR3 extends over 12 amino acids. Germline values: CDR1 MNHNS, CDR2 SASEGT. V was clipped by 11 bases and J by 2 bases, with 10 bases between them. DNA for the CDR3: TGTGCCTGCATTTCCCCCTACAATGAGCAGTTCTTC. Translation gives CACISPYNEQFF.

This chain uses TRBV5-6 with TRBJ1-5; unclear D gene. V lost 2 bases and J 11 bases, leaving 14 bases between the germline ends. Germline loops: CDR1 SGHDT, CDR2 YYEEEE. The CDR3 consists of 13 residues. The CDR3 is CASSLYLARAQHF. As DNA, the CDR3 is TGTGCCAGCAGCTTATACTTAGCGAGGGCCCAGCATTTT.

The chain couples TRBV28 to TRBJ2-3; D remains ambiguous. CDR1 is MDHEN, CDR2 SYDVKM, per germline. V dropped 2 bases and J dropped 2 bases, with 11 bases sitting between them. This CDR3 region has 15 residues. CDR3 region: CASSLDDGITDTQYF. The CDR3 region has the DNA TGTGCCAGCAGTTTAGATGACGGTATCACAGATACGCAGTATTTT.

Concerning this clone itself: One junction end disagrees with the germline gene, perhaps due to a read error. The V and J genes are TRBV19 and TRBJ2-7; the match to TRBD2 covers 12 bases. Germline V CDR1 and CDR2: LNHDA, SQIVND (reference sequence). The CDR3 sequence is 17 residues long. The CDR3 here is CASSMGTSGPTSSEQYF. CDR3 in DNA: TGTGCCAGTAGTATGGGGACTAGCGGGCCTACTTCCTCCGAGCAGTACTTC.

The chain combines TRBV9 with TRBJ2-1; D is possibly TRBD2 (5 bases). The germline CDR1 and CDR2 sequences are SGDLS and YYNGEE. V lost 3 bases and J 6 bases, leaving 13 bases between the germline ends. The CDR3 loop spans 14 amino acids. CDR3 sequence reads: CASSAGSYSNEQFF. CDR3 nucleotides: TGTGCCAGCAGCGCGGGAAGTTACAGCAATGAGCAGTTCTTC. Full variable domain (remainder filled in from reference TRBV9 and TRBJ2-1): DSGVTQTPKHLITATGQRVTLRCSPRSGDLSVYWYQQSLDQGLQFLIQYYNGEERAKGNILERFSAQQFPDLHSELNLSSLELGDSALYFCASSAGSYSNEQFFGPGTRLTVL.

In this sample, this clone is medium-sized. The chain uses TRBV7-9 and TRBJ2-2; D gene unclear. CDR1 is SEHNR and CDR2 is FQNEAQ in the germline V gene (reference sequence). This CDR3 region has 16 residues. V was cut by 0 bases and J by 3 bases, with 11 bases left in between. The CDR3: CASSLASRRYTGELFF. CDR3 DNA sequence: TGTGCCAGCAGCTTAGCGTCCCGACGATACACCGGGGAGCTGTTTTTT.

The rearrangement joins TRBV9 to TRBJ2-3; D is undetermined. CDR1 is SGDLS, CDR2 YYNGEE, per germline. The CDR3 has 14 residues. Trimming took 0 bases from V and 1 from J, leaving 6 bases between them. Here the CDR3 reads CASSVDGGTDTQYF. As DNA, the CDR3 is TGTGCCAGCAGCGTAGACGGTGGCACAGATACGCAGTATTTT. Together with reference TRBV9 and TRBJ2-3, the CDR3 gives the full variable domain: DSGVTQTPKHLITATGQRVTLRCSPRSGDLSVYWYQQSLDQGLQFLIQYYNGEERAKGNILERFSAQQFPDLHSELNLSSLELGDSALYFCASSVDGGTDTQYFGPGTRLTVL.